A selection of T cell receptor beta chains follows, all from one sample in a study of shared T cell receptors in the human thymus. The protocol was immunoSEQ multiplex PCR, while the TCRdb copy is restricted to in-frame clones and leaves out a portion. In the table there are 700,000 to 750,000 clones, 75% to 90% of which are singletons. The data were also submitted as part of a second study, on human thymus T cells.

Material: thymocytes. The receptors originated from a girl younger than two with a congenital heart defect. CDR3s include the opening cysteine and the closing phenylalanine or tryptophan. The order of the fields is V gene, CDR3 protein.

TRBV7-2 CASSHQGNRETQYF
TRBV29-1 CSVEGRTSGTDTQYF
TRBV9 CASSVGGGEETQYF
TRBV7-9 CASSLMAGSNYGYTF
TRBV28 CASRMTGISNYGYTF
TRBV5-5 CASSLEGANYGYTF
TRBV28 CASFKPGGSVYGYTF
TRBV4-2 CASSQNPQDVSGTRGGLYF
TRBV7-2 CASSLRFARVLSGVHEQFF
TRBV4-1 CASSQDLPGFLYGYTF
TRBV2 CASSDEAGGSSPLHF
TRBV14 CASSQEARQGSADTQYF
TRBV2 CASSYRQDFYGYTF
TRBV6-1 CASSADGLAGGPSTDTQYF
TRBV9 CASSTRGGIAYEQYF
TRBV6-5 CASTARGWRNTEAFF
TRBV25-1 CASRGTRGYTF
TRBV5-6 CASSLDIGELFF
TRBV5-1 CASSPGFSSYNEQFF
TRBV5-6 CASSLGLQRNYGYTF
TRBV4-1 CASSLNRGLPYEQYF
TRBV19 CASSIFAGHSLYGYTF
TRBV13 CASSLIGSREANEQFF
TRBV2 CASSEWDYHRTDTQYF
TRBV9 CASTPGGSNTEAFF
TRBV5-4 CASSSRPTTTSWGSYNEQFF